The T cell receptor (beta chain) under discussion was sequenced for a study of T cell responses to AZD1222 COVID-19 vaccine. From its first to its last residue, the CDR3 has 13 amino acids. CDR1 and CDR2 from the germline V gene are WNHNN and SYGVQD (reference sequence). Measured with immunoSEQ multiplex PCR; TCRdb has only the in-frame clones, and not every one. The sample lists roughly 200,000 clones, 88% seen once, with approximately 7.7% in the top ten. A note on this clone: The DNA is omitted, as the CDR3 cannot be located on it reliably, and the CDR3 follows TCRdb's listing.

The genes are TRBV10-1 and TRBJ2-2; whether TRBD1, the table's D call, matches the DNA was not checked. This TCR derives from an adult in good health. This specimen consisted of peripheral blood, obtained on day 0 of AZD1222 vaccination. The CDR3 loop reads CASIPSVGTGSDF.